This T cell receptor (beta chain) comes out of a study of cytomegalovirus exposure and HLA in healthy donors. Study-level points and caveats: Diagnosis of cytomegalovirus status made by the classifier reportedly showed high specificity and sensitivity. TCR beta chains numbering more than 150 were designated cytomegalovirus-associated. According to a later analysis, TCR clusters from the first cohort tended to co-occur in the roughly 120 validation repertoires. Many donors shared some public TCRs, even though most TCR sequences were rare.

This clone showed up just a few times. Its antigen is not identified. The CDR3 covers 14 residues. Germline CDR1 reads MNHNY; CDR2 reads SVGAGI (reference sequence). V lost 5 bases and J lost 2, with 13 bases in between. Sequencing used immunoSEQ multiplex PCR; TCRdb keeps in-frame clones, though not all of them. The sample lists 150,000 to 200,000 clones, roughly 84% occurring once. This TCR came from a young woman in good health and CMV-seropositive. The sequenced sample was PBMCs. The chain has TRBV6-6 and TRBJ2-7; a weak D match, TRBD1 (6 bases). The CDR3 region has the DNA TGTGCCAGCAGTCAGAGGGGACATCCCTACGAGCAGTACTTC. Its protein is CASSQRGHPYEQYF.